This T cell receptor (beta chain) was found in a study of T cells after yellow fever vaccination. General observations from the study: FACS-sorted repertoires might harbor abundant contaminating clonotypes from the bulk population.

Details on this clonotype: Its antigen is not known.

Germline-derived CDR1 and CDR2 are SGHRS and YFSETQ. This CDR3 region has 16 residues. V gave up 0 bases and J gave up 0 bases, with 7 bases separating them. TCRdb itself ran the 5' RACE reads through MiXCR, one entry per CDR3 protein. The sample has 200,000 to 300,000 distinct CDR3 sequences, approximately 13% seen once. This sample comprised CD4+ T cells sorted from PBMCs, obtained 45 days after the yellow fever booster vaccination. The chain links TRBV5-1 to TRBJ1-6, with no clear D. The receptor was isolated from a man aged 25 to 40 who received the YFV17D yellow fever vaccine. CDR3 nucleotide sequence: TGCGCCAGCAGCTTGGACGCGAGCTCCTATAATTCACCCCTCCACTTT. Its translation is CASSLDASSYNSPLHF. Looking up the rest from reference TRBV5-1 and TRBJ1-6 gives the full variable domain: KAGVTQTPRYLIKTRGQQVTLSCSPISGHRSVSWYQQTPGQGLQFLFEYFSETQRNKGNFPGRFSGRQFSNSRSEMNVSTLELGDSALYLCASSLDASSYNSPLHFGNGTRLTVT.